Listed below are T cell receptor beta chains from one sample, sequenced in a study of cytomegalovirus exposure and HLA in healthy donors. The protocol was immunoSEQ multiplex PCR, while the TCRdb copy is restricted to in-frame clones and leaves out a portion. The data contain over 80,000 clones, roughly 85% of them singletons. Sequencing was performed on PBMCs. The receptors were sampled from a female donor in good health and CMV-seronegative. CDR3s leave out the opening cysteine and the closing phenylalanine or tryptophan. Each record gives: V gene, CDR3 protein.

>TRBV5-1
ASSLWTGDDTEAF
>TRBV6-5
ASSGGGADTGELF
>TRBV27
ASSRTVPSSTNEKLF
>TRBV6-1
ASSEIDTGSYEQY
>TRBV18
ASSAGGYEQY
>TRBV7-9
ASSFGLVAYNEQF
>TRBV6-6
ASSYPQRAGYEKLF
>TRBV19
ASKIRGSYEQY
>TRBV5-1
ASSLVAGVAKNIQY
>TRBV7-2
ASSLGTTMNTEAF
>TRBV6-5
ASSYDGTDPHH
>TRBV6-5
ASSNTPKAGNEQF
>TRBV11-2
ASSLIQGNTEAF
>TRBV5-1
ATGVAPTDEQF
>TRBV7-2
ASSLAASGSLYEQY
>TRBV15
ATSRDFPGLASEQY
>TRBV7-8
ASSLATSGVPETQY
>TRBV7-2
ATVMGGGAETQY
>TRBV5-1
ASSFSPPSGVDEQF
>TRBV5-4
ASSSGAEMQY
>TRBV7-2
ASTTVMGSTQY
>TRBV5-4
ASSLGGGRGSYNEQF
>TRBV2
ASKSDSYNEQF
>TRBV28
ASSLSAAGLSTDTQY
>TRBV28
ASSPGGTTNYGYT
>TRBV4-1
ASSRQIAGGIGGELF
>TRBV7-8
ASRTDRGEQY
>TRBV6-6
ASRDRGNQETQY
>TRBV4-1
ASSQDPGQGVGGYT
>TRBV18
ASSPRGTGLDYGYT
>TRBV7-2
ASSYRAMNTEAF
>TRBV4-2
ASSQERGSGTDTQY
>TRBV5-4
ASSSYSGSYQETQY
>TRBV6-5
ASSATGTNYGYT
>TRBV9
ASSPGQGGFNEQF
>TRBV5-8
ASSLGQGYEKLF
>TRBV5-1
ASSFGGTDTQY
>TRBV4-2
ASSNSGTSAYNEQF
>TRBV28
ASRHRRALAGENNEQF
>TRBV2
ASSEEREFAIYNEQF